This TCR beta chain was recorded in a study of a mutant IDH1 vaccine in newly diagnosed glioma. On the study more broadly: Vaccine administration was initiated 4-6 weeks following radiotherapy alone, or with temozolomide cycles. Standard pretreatment was either radiotherapy, temozolomide, or, for most, radiochemotherapy with temozolomide.

This table comes from immunoSEQ multiplex PCR, and its TCRdb copy is limited to in-frame clones, with some not included. The profile shows some 57,000 clones, 60% to 85% of them singletons. As concerns this clone: Antigen: not known.

Germline loops: CDR1 MGHRA, CDR2 YSYEKL. Trimming left V 2 bases short and J 3 bases short, with 13 bases between. The CDR3 contains 15 residues. This sample's time point: week 47, end of study. In the vaccine, a single dose held 300 ug of the mutant IDH1 20-mer peptide, along with topical imiquimod. Each tumor in the donors was a new WHO grade 3 or 4 astrocytoma, IDH1-mutant and ATRX-lost. The gene calls are TRBV4-1 and TRBJ1-2; perhaps TRBD1 as D (6 bases). The source is a woman between 35 and 50 years old with glioma. Some clones in this sample may be carry-over from other donors' samples. Sequences were derived from PBMCs, sampled from a glioma patient whose treatment included an IDH1 peptide vaccine. The CDR3 sequence: CASSQFAGVDYGYTF. For the CDR3, the DNA is TGCGCCAGCAGCCAATTCGCAGGGGTTGACTATGGCTACACCTTC.